The 9 T cell receptor beta chains below all came from one sample that was sequenced in a study of shared clonotypes between healthy human individuals. Some clones are missing from TCRdb's copy, which holds only in-frame ones; the method was immunoSEQ multiplex PCR. The table lists about 680,000 clones, approximately 90% of them singletons. As defined, naive CD8 cells were CD45RO-negative and positively selected for CCR7, with terminally differentiated effector memory CD45RA+ cells excluded. The specimen sequenced was naive CD8+ T cells sorted from blood. Source of these receptors: a man under 40 in good health.

This clone was seen a single time. The V and J genes are TRBV29-1 and TRBJ2-7, with 10 bases fitting TRBD2. V lost 7 bases to trimming and J lost 7 bases; unmatched junction nucleotides: 13. The CDR3 covers 14 residues. The germline CDR1 and CDR2 sequences are SQVTM and ANQGSEA. CDR3 region: CSAKEAGGPTEQYF. In DNA form, the CDR3 reads TGCAGCGCAAAGGAAGCGGGGGGGCCGACGGAGCAGTACTTC.

J is TRBJ2-5 and V is TRBV15, with D unclear. The CDR3 totals 14 residues. Germline CDR1 is LNHNV and CDR2 is YYDKDF (reference sequence). Trimming removed 0 bases at V and 0 bases at J, with 5 bases between. The CDR3: CATSRDLYQETQYF. The CDR3 DNA is TGTGCCACCAGCAGAGATCTATACCAAGAGACCCAGTACTTC.

This chain links TRBV16 with TRBJ2-7; D gene uncertain. This CDR3 is 14 amino acids long. The germline CDR1 and CDR2 sequences are KGHSY and FQNENV. V lost 4 bases to trimming and J lost 3 bases, with 13 bases between them. The CDR3 DNA sequence: TGTGCCAGCAGCCCTCTGACGGACCTCTACGAGCAGTACTTC. Its translation: CASSPLTDLYEQYF.

J is TRBJ2-5 and V is TRBV27; D is unclear. V was shortened by 3 bases and J by 2 bases, with 13 bases between the two germline ends. The CDR3 is 15 residues long. CDR1 and CDR2 from the germline V gene are MNHEY and SMNVEV (reference sequence). CDR3: CASSFRPIVQETQYF. The CDR3 bases are TGTGCCAGCAGTTTCCGCCCCATAGTGCAAGAGACCCAGTACTTC.

With regard to this clone: The same CDR3 arises from other DNA sequences in this sample as well. V is TRBV27 and J is TRBJ2-3; D ambiguous. The germline CDR1 and CDR2 sequences are MNHEY and SMNVEV (reference sequence). The CDR3 sequence is 13 residues long. V lost 5 bases, J lost 0 bases, and 6 bases lay in between. CDR3 sequence reads: CASSKFSTDTQYF. CDR3 nucleotides: TGTGCCAGCAGTAAATTTAGCACAGATACGCAGTATTTT.

This chain links TRBV27 with TRBJ2-7; 9 bases align to TRBD1. Germline V gene lookup returns CDR1 MNHEY and CDR2 SMNVEV (reference sequence). V was clipped by 2 bases and J by 2 bases; unmatched bases: 4. There are 15 residues in the CDR3. CDR3 in amino acids: CASSLKGTGTYEQYF. The CDR3 coding sequence is TGTGCCAGCAGTTTAAAAGGGACAGGGACCTACGAGCAGTACTTC.

The V and J genes are TRBV27 and TRBJ2-7, with 8 bases aligning to TRBD1. The CDR3 length is 14 residues. V was pared by 2 bases and J by 3 bases, with 3 bases of the junction left unmatched. Germline values: CDR1 MNHEY, CDR2 SMNVEV (reference sequence). CDR3 sequence reads: CASSLPGQVYEQYF. Here the CDR3 DNA reads TGTGCCAGCAGTTTACCGGGACAGGTCTACGAGCAGTACTTC.

The chain links TRBV6-1 to TRBJ2-2; possibly TRBD2 for D (6 bases). CDR1 and CDR2 (germline): MNHNS, SASEGT. With 0 bases removed from V and 6 bases from J, the gap between germline ends came to 26 bases. The CDR3 runs to 20 residues. CDR3 protein: CASSEARGLMIGSISGELFF. The CDR3 nucleotides read TGTGCCAGCAGTGAAGCGCGGGGTTTGATGATTGGGAGTATCTCCGGGGAGCTGTTTTTT.

The chain has TRBV14 and TRBJ2-7; no firm D call. This CDR3 comprises 13 residues. Germline V gene sequence: CDR1 SGHDN, CDR2 FVKESK. Between the trimmed V and J ends, which lost 4 bases and 7 bases, there was a span of 14 bases. The CDR3 reads CASSLLPGTEQYF. The CDR3 coding sequence is TGTGCCAGCAGCCTTCTACCGGGTACGGAGCAGTACTTC. Supplemented by reference TRBV14 and TRBJ2-7, the full variable domain reads EAGVTQFPSHSVIEKGQTVTLRCDPISGHDNLYWYRRVMGKEIKFLLHFVKESKQDESGMPNNRFLAERTGGTYSTLKVQPAELEDSGVYFCASSLLPGTEQYFGPGTRLTVT.